Following are 3 T cell receptor beta chains from one sample sequenced in a study of identical twins. Via MiXCR, TCRdb re-called the 5' RACE reads, giving one row per CDR3 protein. The table shows around 450,000 distinct CDR3 sequences, with approximately 15% occurring only once. These data were also reused for a study on yellow fever vaccine responses in identical twins.

Sequencing was performed on CD4+ T cells sorted from blood. These receptor sequences come from a woman aged 18 to 35 in good health.

This clonotype was seen a few times. The chain recombines TRBV20-1 with TRBJ2-1, with 9 bases identical to TRBD2. V shed 0 bases and J 6 bases; nucleotides not matched to a gene: 12. CDR3 length: 17 amino acids. Germline CDR1 DFQATT, CDR2 SNEGSKA (reference sequence). The CDR3 loop is CSARDPAGGPIGNEQFF. As DNA, the CDR3 is TGCAGTGCTAGAGATCCTGCGGGAGGGCCGATTGGCAATGAGCAGTTCTTC.

This clonotype was detected ten times or more. The chain has TRBV11-2 and TRBJ2-5; D assignment may be TRBD1 or TRBD2 (5 bases each). The CDR3 is 14 residues long. Germline CDR1 SGHAT, CDR2 FQNNGV. Trimming left V 1 base short and J 4 bases short, with 10 bases between. The DNA of the CDR3 is TGTGCCAGCAGCTTAGGCCCGGGGCCAGAGACCCAGTACTTC. Residues: CASSLGPGPETQYF.

There are many counts of this clonotype. This sequence joins TRBV4-2 and TRBJ2-2, with 12 bases fitting TRBD2. The ends lost 2 bases at V and 6 bases at J; junction bases unmatched: 10. The germline V gene has CDR1 LGHNA and CDR2 YNFKEQ. CDR3 length: 18 residues. The CDR3 reads CASSQRASGRASPGELFF. The CDR3 bases are TGTGCCAGCAGCCAACGGGCTAGCGGGAGGGCCAGCCCCGGGGAGCTGTTTTTT.